This TCR beta chain was captured in a study of CD8 T cells in ankylosing spondylitis. General study results and limits: Disease-linked clones were found to be CD8+ and relatively rare in peripheral blood. Reports of some motif variants in reactive arthritis synovial fluid and blood predate this one. Matched ankylosing spondylitis synovial fluid reportedly showed significant enrichment of disease-linked clones. Blood from ankylosing spondylitis patients appeared to carry a characteristic roughly 8-variant TCR beta motif.

Germline CDR1 and CDR2: MNHEY and SMNVEV (reference sequence). V was shortened by 4 bases and J by 3 bases, with 13 bases between the two germline ends. This CDR3 is 14 amino acids long. This clonotype was counted ten times or more. Its antigen is undetermined. A quantitative 5'-RACE method, one with molecular barcodes, was used to make TCR beta libraries. TCRdb recomputed calls from the 5' RACE reads with MiXCR, one row per CDR3 protein. The sample holds about 200,000 distinct CDR3 sequences, more than 5.5% seen once. The sequencing sample was made of blood, either unsorted or a sorted T cell fraction (not recorded which). The rearrangement links TRBV27 to TRBJ2-7; D uncertain. This TCR was sampled from a male donor with ankylosing spondylitis. The CDR3 sequence: CASSSKRTSYEQYF. The CDR3 nucleotides are TGTGCCAGCAGTTCGAAACGGACCAGCTACGAGCAGTACTTC.